The next 18 T cell receptor beta chains were all read from a single sample in a study of blood T cell repertoires in COVID-19. This table comes from immunoSEQ multiplex PCR, and its TCRdb copy is limited to in-frame clones, with some not included. The table records about 100,000 clones, just under 85% of them present only once. Sequenced material: peripheral blood. Source of these receptors: a man aged 45 to 65 with active or convalescent COVID-19.

This clone was observed at least ten times. This chain joins TRBV2 and TRBJ2-7, with 8 bases fitting TRBD2. In germline, CDR1 is SNHLY, CDR2 FYNNEI. Unmatched junction bases numbered 7, after V lost 7 bases and J lost 5 bases. This CDR3 contains 13 residues. CDR3 sequence reads: CASNREGPNEQYF. DNA for the CDR3: TGTGCCAGCAACCGGGAGGGCCCCAACGAGCAGTACTTC.

The CDR3 sequence: CASRGGIGGYTF. The CDR3 DNA follows: TGTGCCAGCAGAGGAGGGATCGGGGGCTACACCTTC. The chain combines TRBV28 with TRBJ1-2; no clear D. The CDR3 has 12 amino acids. The V gene's germline CDR1 is MDHEN and CDR2 SYDVKM. V was shortened by 6 bases and J by 8 bases, with 13 bases between the two germline ends.

This sequence joins TRBV3-1 (or the pseudogene TRBV3-2) and TRBJ1-2; maybe TRBD1 (6 bases). Germline V gene lookup returns CDR1 LGHDT and CDR2 YNNKEL (reference sequence). There are 15 residues in the CDR3. Trimming left V 0 bases short and J 3 bases short, with 11 bases between. CDR3: CASSQDPTGDYGYTF. Here the CDR3 DNA reads TGTGCCAGCAGCCAAGACCCGACAGGCGACTATGGCTACACCTTC.

V usage is TRBV7-2 and J usage is TRBJ1-2; D might be TRBD1 (6 bases). Germline lookup yields CDR1 SGHTA and CDR2 FQGNSA. V was pared by 5 bases and J by 2 bases, with 12 bases between. The CDR3 loop spans 14 amino acids. CDR3 sequence reads: CASSTRTANYGYTF. For the CDR3, the DNA is TGTGCCAGCAGCACTCGGACAGCCAACTATGGCTACACCTTC.

V is TRBV12-3 or TRBV12-4 and J is TRBJ2-1, with a weak D call TRBD2 (5 bases). V lost 5 bases, J lost 8 bases, and 13 bases lay in between. The CDR3 spans 13 residues. DNA of the CDR3: TGTGCCAGCAGTCGCCTAGCTTTCGATGAGCAGTTCTTC. Protein sequence: CASSRLAFDEQFF.

The J gene is TRBJ2-5, the V gene TRBV9; the match to TRBD2 covers 12 bases. V shed 3 bases and J 5 bases; nucleotides not matched to a gene: 8. This CDR3 region has 16 residues. Germline assignment: CDR1 SGDLS and CDR2 YYNGEE. CDR3 residues: CASSDGLAGTGETQYF. CDR3 in DNA: TGTGCCAGCAGCGACGGACTAGCGGGAACGGGCGAGACCCAGTACTTC.

This chain links TRBV9 with TRBJ1-6; possible D gene TRBD1, 5 bases. V lost 2 bases and J lost 6, with 15 bases in between. CDR3 length: 16 residues. The germline CDR1 and CDR2 sequences are SGDLS and YYNGEE. The CDR3: CASSVDTLGSNSPLHF. The DNA for the CDR3 is TGTGCCAGCAGCGTGGACACCCTAGGAAGTAATTCACCCCTCCACTTT.

This chain joins TRBV19 and TRBJ2-1, with 9 bases matching TRBD2. CDR3 size: 16 residues. V dropped 6 bases and J dropped 10; count of bases not matched to a gene: 16. Germline V gene lookup returns CDR1 LNHDA and CDR2 SQIVND (reference sequence). CDR3 in amino acids: CASSLLRREGRKEQFF. CDR3 DNA: TGTGCCAGTAGCCTTTTAAGGCGGGAGGGCCGGAAAGAGCAGTTCTTC.

The chain is built from TRBV11-2 and TRBJ1-1; TRBD1 is a possible D gene (6 bases). The germline V gene has CDR1 SGHAT and CDR2 FQNNGV. The CDR3 runs to 14 residues. Trimming pared 4 bases from V and 4 bases from J, leaving 13 bases between. CDR3 nucleotide sequence: TGTGCCAGCAGCTCGATCAGGGGTGCCACTGAAGCTTTCTTT. Translating gives CASSSIRGATEAFF.

The chain is built from TRBV4-1 and TRBJ2-7; 8 bases align to TRBD2. The CDR3 extends over 14 amino acids. Looked up from germline, CDR1 is MGHRA and CDR2 is YSYEKL. Germline trimming cut 4 bases from V and 6 bases from J; bases unmatched to any gene: 8. CDR3 sequence (DNA): TGCGCCAGCAGCCTCAGCGGGAGTTCGATCGAGCAGTACTTC. It translates to CASSLSGSSIEQYF.

This clone was found once. This sequence joins TRBV7-2 and TRBJ2-7; TRBD2 is a possible D gene (5 bases). V was shortened by 3 bases and J by 6 bases, with 15 bases between the two germline ends. The germline CDR1 and CDR2 sequences are SGHTA and FQGNSA. The CDR3 has 14 residues. The CDR3 loop reads CASSLDSHTGEQYF. The CDR3 bases are TGTGCCAGCAGCTTGGACTCTCACACGGGCGAGCAGTACTTC.

The chain links TRBV5-4 to TRBJ2-1, with 7 bases matching TRBD2. V trimming: 5 bases; J trimming: 3 bases; junction bases outside the gene matches: 14. This CDR3 region has 17 residues. CDR1 is SGHNT, CDR2 YYREEE, per germline (reference sequence). The CDR3 DNA follows: TGTGCCAGCAGGCCGCTTGCTAGCGGAGGATTCTACAATGAGCAGTTCTTC. This codes for CASRPLASGGFYNEQFF.

The rearrangement links TRBV5-1 to TRBJ2-1, with 12 bases fitting TRBD2. Per the germline V gene, CDR1 is SGHRS and CDR2 is YFSETQ. The CDR3 length is 15 residues. After removal of 3 bases from V and 4 bases from J, the junction contained 2 bases not matched to a gene. The CDR3 nucleotides read TGCGCCAGCAGCTCTGGGACTAGCGGGTACAATGAGCAGTTCTTC. This translates into CASSSGTSGYNEQFF.

This clone was recorded a few times. The chain has TRBV28 and TRBJ1-5, with TRBD1 matching 7 bases. The CDR3 is 15 residues long. Germline V CDR1 and CDR2: MDHEN, SYDVKM. Trimming cost V 6 bases and J 4 bases; bases outside gene matches: 9. CDR3 DNA sequence: TGTGCCAGCAGCAAACGGTCAGGGGGAAATCAGCCCCAGCATTTT. This translates into CASSKRSGGNQPQHF.

This clone has only one observation. The rearrangement joins TRBV9 to TRBJ2-7, with 8 bases aligning to TRBD2. Trimming removed 2 bases from V and 2 bases from J; junction bases left unmatched: 6. Germline assignment: CDR1 SGDLS and CDR2 YYNGEE. CDR3 length equals 15 residues. The CDR3 DNA follows: TGTGCCAGCAGCGTGGATGGCGGGGGGACCTACGAGCAGTACTTC. Encoded protein: CASSVDGGGTYEQYF.

This chain links TRBV11-2 with TRBJ2-7; tentatively, D is TRBD2 (6 bases). V lost 1 base to trimming and J lost 5 bases, with 9 bases between them. This CDR3 region has 13 residues. Germline loops: CDR1 SGHAT, CDR2 FQNNGV. CDR3 nucleotide sequence: TGTGCCAGCAGCTTAGCGGGAGAGGACGAGCAGTACTTC. It yields the protein CASSLAGEDEQYF.

The chain uses TRBV5-1 and TRBJ2-5, with 11 bases fitting TRBD1. V shed 5 bases and J 0 bases; nucleotides not matched to a gene: 9. CDR1 SGHRS and CDR2 YFSETQ come from the germline V gene. The CDR3 has 17 amino acids. CDR3 sequence (DNA): TGCGCCAGCAGATCCGGGACAGGGGGTTCGTACCAAGAGACCCAGTACTTC. Amino acids: CASRSGTGGSYQETQYF.

The chain combines TRBV10-2 with TRBJ1-3; perhaps TRBD1 as D (6 bases). Trimming removed 8 bases at V and 2 bases at J, with 13 bases between. The V gene's germline CDR1 is WSHSY and CDR2 SAAADI. The CDR3 is made up of 14 amino acids. The CDR3 DNA reads as TGCGCCAGCGGCGGGGGCGACACTGGAAACACCATATATTTT. Its translation is CASGGGDTGNTIYF.